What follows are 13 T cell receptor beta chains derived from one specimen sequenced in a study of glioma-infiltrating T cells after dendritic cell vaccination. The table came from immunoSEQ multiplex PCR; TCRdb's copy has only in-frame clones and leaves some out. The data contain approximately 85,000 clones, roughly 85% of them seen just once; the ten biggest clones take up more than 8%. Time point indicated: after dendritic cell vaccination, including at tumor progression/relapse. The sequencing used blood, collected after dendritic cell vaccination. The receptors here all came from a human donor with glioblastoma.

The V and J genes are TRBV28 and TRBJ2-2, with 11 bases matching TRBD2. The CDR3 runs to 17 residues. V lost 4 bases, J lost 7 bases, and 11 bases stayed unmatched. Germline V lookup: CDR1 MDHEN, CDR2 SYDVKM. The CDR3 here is CASSSTSGTYIVGELFF. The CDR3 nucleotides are TGTGCCAGCAGTTCGACTAGCGGGACCTATATAGTCGGGGAGCTGTTTTTT. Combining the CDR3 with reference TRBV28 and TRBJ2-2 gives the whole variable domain DVKVTQSSRYLVKRTGEKVFLECVQDMDHENMFWYRQDPGLGLRLIYFSYDVKMKEKGDIPEGYSVSREKKERFSLILESASTNQTSMYLCASSSTSGTYIVGELFFGEGSRLTVL.

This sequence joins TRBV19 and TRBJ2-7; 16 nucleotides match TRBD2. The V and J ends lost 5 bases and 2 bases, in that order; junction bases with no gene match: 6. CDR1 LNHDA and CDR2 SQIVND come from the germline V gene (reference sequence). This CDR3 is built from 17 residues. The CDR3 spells CASSPGLAGGNPYEQYF. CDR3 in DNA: TGTGCCAGTAGTCCGGGACTAGCGGGAGGGAACCCCTACGAGCAGTACTTC.

CDR3 sequence: CAWSVQGAHEKLFF. CDR3 coding DNA: TGTGCCTGGAGTGTACAGGGGGCCCATGAAAAACTGTTTTTT. The gene calls are TRBV30 and TRBJ1-4, with 9 bases that match TRBD1. Unmatched junction bases numbered 2, after V lost 0 bases and J lost 6 bases. This CDR3 contains 14 residues. Germline V gives CDR1 GTSNPN, CDR2 SVGIG (reference sequence).

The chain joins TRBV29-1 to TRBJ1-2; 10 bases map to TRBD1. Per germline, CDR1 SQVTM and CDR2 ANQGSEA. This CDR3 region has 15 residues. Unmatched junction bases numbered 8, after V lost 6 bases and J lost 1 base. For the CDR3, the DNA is TGCAGCGTCCGGGACAGGGGAGGGAGTAACTATGGCTACACCTTC. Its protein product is CSVRDRGGSNYGYTF.

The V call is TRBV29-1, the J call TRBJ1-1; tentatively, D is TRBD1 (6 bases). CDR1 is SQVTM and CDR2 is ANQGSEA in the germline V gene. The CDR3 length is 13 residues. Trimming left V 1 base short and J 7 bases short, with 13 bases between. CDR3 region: CSVEVGGLSEAFF. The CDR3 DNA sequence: TGCAGCGTTGAAGTAGGGGGATTGAGTGAAGCTTTCTTT.

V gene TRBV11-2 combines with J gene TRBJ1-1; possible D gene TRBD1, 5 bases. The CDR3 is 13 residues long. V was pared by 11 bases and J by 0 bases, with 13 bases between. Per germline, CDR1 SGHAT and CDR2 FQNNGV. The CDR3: CAGGSAMNTEAFF. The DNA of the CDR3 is TGTGCCGGGGGGTCAGCTATGAACACTGAAGCTTTCTTT.

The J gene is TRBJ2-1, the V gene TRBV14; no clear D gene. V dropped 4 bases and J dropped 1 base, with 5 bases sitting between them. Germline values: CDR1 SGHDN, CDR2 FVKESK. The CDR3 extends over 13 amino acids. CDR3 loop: CASSPHSYNEQFF. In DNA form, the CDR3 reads TGTGCCAGCAGCCCCCATTCCTACAATGAGCAGTTCTTC.

The chain's CDR3 is CASTRTLGGDTQYF. The DNA of the CDR3 is TGTGCCAGCACTCGGACCTTGGGGGGAGATACGCAGTATTTT. The genes are TRBV2 and TRBJ2-3; possibly TRBD2 for D (6 bases). The CDR3 is 14 residues long. Trimming left V 7 bases short and J 5 bases short, with 16 bases between. The germline V gene has CDR1 SNHLY and CDR2 FYNNEI.

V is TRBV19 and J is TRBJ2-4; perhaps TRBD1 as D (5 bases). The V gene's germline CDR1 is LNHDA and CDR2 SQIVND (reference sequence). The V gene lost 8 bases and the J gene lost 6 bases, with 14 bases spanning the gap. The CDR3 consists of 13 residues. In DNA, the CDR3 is TGTGCCAGTGCCGTCTCTCAGGGAAACATTCAGTACTTC. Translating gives CASAVSQGNIQYF.

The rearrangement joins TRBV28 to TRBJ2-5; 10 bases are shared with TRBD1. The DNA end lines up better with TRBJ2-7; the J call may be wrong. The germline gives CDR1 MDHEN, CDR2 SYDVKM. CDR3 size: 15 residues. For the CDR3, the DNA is TGTGCCAGCACCTCCCCGGGACAGGGGTTGCACGAGCAGTACTTC. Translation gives CASTSPGQGLHEQYF.

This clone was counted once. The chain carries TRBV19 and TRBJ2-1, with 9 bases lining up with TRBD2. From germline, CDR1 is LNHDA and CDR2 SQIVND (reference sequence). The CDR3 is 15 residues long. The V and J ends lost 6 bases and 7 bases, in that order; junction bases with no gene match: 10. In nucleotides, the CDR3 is TGTGCCAGTAGACAGATAGCGGGAGTAGGGAATGAGCAGTTCTTC. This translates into CASRQIAGVGNEQFF.

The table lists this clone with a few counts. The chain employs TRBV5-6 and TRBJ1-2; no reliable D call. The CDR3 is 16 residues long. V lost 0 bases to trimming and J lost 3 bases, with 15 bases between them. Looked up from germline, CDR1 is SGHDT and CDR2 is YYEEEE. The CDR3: CASSLASFGDDYGYTF. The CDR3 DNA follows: TGTGCCAGCAGCTTGGCTTCATTCGGGGATGACTATGGCTACACCTTC.

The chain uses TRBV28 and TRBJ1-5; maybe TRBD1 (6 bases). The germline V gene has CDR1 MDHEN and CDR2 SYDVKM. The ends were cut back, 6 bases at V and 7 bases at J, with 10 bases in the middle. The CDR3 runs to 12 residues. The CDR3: CASRGGGQPQHF. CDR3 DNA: TGTGCCAGCAGAGGGGGGGGGCAGCCCCAGCATTTT.